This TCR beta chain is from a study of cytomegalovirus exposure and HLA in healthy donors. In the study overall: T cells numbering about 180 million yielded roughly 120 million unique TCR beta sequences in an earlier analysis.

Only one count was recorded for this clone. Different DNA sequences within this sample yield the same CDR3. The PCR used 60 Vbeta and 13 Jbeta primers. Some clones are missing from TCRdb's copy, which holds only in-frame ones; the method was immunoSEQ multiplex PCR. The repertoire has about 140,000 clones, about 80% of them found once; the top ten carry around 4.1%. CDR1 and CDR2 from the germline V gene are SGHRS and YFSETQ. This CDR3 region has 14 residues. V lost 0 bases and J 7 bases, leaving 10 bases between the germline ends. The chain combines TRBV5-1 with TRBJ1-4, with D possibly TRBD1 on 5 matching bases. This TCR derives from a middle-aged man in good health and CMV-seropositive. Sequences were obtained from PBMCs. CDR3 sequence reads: CASSLGQGGEKLFF. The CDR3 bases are TGCGCCAGCAGCTTGGGCCAGGGAGGTGAAAAACTGTTTTTT.